What follows are 9 T cell receptor beta chains derived from one specimen sequenced in a study of blood T cell repertoires in COVID-19. Sequenced by immunoSEQ multiplex PCR; TCRdb stores in-frame clones only, minus some. The sample has under 200,000 clones; under 85% are singletons. Material for sequencing was PBMCs or T cells enriched from blood (not recorded which). These receptors were taken from a man aged 50 to 60 who had recovered from COVID-19.

This chain links TRBV14 with TRBJ1-2; 8 bases fit TRBD1. Germline V gene lookup returns CDR1 SGHDN and CDR2 FVKESK. Germline trimming cut 2 bases from V and 6 bases from J; bases unmatched to any gene: 2. This CDR3 is 13 amino acids long. The chain's CDR3 is CASSQLTGDGYTF. CDR3 nucleotide sequence: TGTGCCAGCAGCCAACTGACAGGGGATGGCTACACCTTC.

The chain uses TRBV7-3 and TRBJ2-3, with TRBD1 matching 9 bases. The trim removed 3 bases at V and 4 bases at J, leaving 5 bases unmatched. The CDR3 runs 15 residues. From germline, CDR1 is SGHTA and CDR2 FQGTGA. The CDR3 DNA reads TGTGCCAGCAGCTTGGGGACAGGGTTTCCAGATACGCAGTATTTT. It specifies CASSLGTGFPDTQYF.

This clone was found once. The chain couples TRBV14 to TRBJ2-7, with 12 bases that match TRBD2. Germline CDR1 SGHDN, CDR2 FVKESK. This CDR3 has 15 amino acids. Trimming took 2 bases from V and 2 from J; bases not matched to a gene: 1. CDR3: CASSQRLAGAYEQYF. CDR3 in DNA: TGTGCCAGCAGCCAAAGACTAGCGGGGGCCTACGAGCAGTACTTC.

The genes are TRBV19 and TRBJ1-4; 7 bases map to TRBD1. Germline CDR1 LNHDA, CDR2 SQIVND (reference sequence). The CDR3 sequence is 15 residues long. J was trimmed by 6 bases and V by 7 bases; bases with no gene match: 11. The CDR3 loop is CASTATDRVYEKLFF. The CDR3 DNA follows: TGTGCCAGTACCGCGACCGACAGGGTTTATGAAAAACTGTTTTTT.

This chain connects TRBV10-3 to TRBJ1-4; D ambiguous. V was pared by 0 bases and J by 8 bases, with 13 bases between. The length of the CDR3 is 15 residues. Germline CDR1 is ENHRY and CDR2 is SYGVKD. This CDR3 reads CAISESGGRGEKLFF. CDR3 nucleotide sequence: TGTGCCATCAGTGAGTCGGGAGGGCGCGGAGAAAAACTGTTTTTT.

This clone was seen repeatedly, ten times or more. Other DNA sequences in the sample encode the same CDR3. The J gene is TRBJ1-2, the V gene TRBV20-1; D call uncertain. Germline-derived CDR1 and CDR2 are DFQATT and SNEGSKA (reference sequence). CDR3 size: 12 residues. V was cut by 3 bases and J by 3 bases, with 8 bases left in between. In DNA form, the CDR3 reads TGCAGTGCTAGTCTGAGTGACTATGGCTACACCTTC. It yields the protein CSASLSDYGYTF.

This chain connects TRBV18 to TRBJ2-1, with 13 bases identical to TRBD2. The germline CDR1 and CDR2 sequences are KGHSH and LQKENI. Trimming removed 3 bases from V and 10 bases from J; junction bases left unmatched: 9. This CDR3 is built from 16 residues. The CDR3 is CASSPRTSGGAGEQFF. CDR3 DNA: TGTGCCAGCTCACCTCGGACTAGCGGGGGTGCGGGGGAGCAGTTCTTC.

The chain recombines TRBV2 with TRBJ1-1, with 7 bases matching TRBD1. This CDR3 comprises 14 residues. Trimming took 8 bases from V and 0 from J; bases not matched to a gene: 6. Germline assignment: CDR1 SNHLY and CDR2 FYNNEI. CDR3 loop: CASSTGFMNTEAFF. The CDR3 bases are TGTGCCAGCTCGACAGGGTTTATGAACACTGAAGCTTTCTTT. Full variable domain (missing parts from reference TRBV2 and TRBJ1-1): EPEVTQTPSHQVTQMGQEVILRCVPISNHLYFYWYRQILGQKVEFLVSFYNNEISEKSEIFDDQFSVERPDGSNFTLKIRSTKLEDSAMYFCASSTGFMNTEAFFGQGTRLTVV.

The gene calls are TRBV5-6 and TRBJ2-3, with 11 bases aligning to TRBD2. J lost 1 base, V lost 2 bases, and 3 bases had no gene match. CDR1 is SGHDT, CDR2 YYEEEE, per germline. CDR3 length equals 16 residues. Here the CDR3 reads CASSLATSGGTDTQYF. The CDR3 DNA sequence: TGTGCCAGCAGCTTAGCGACTAGCGGGGGCACAGATACGCAGTATTTT.